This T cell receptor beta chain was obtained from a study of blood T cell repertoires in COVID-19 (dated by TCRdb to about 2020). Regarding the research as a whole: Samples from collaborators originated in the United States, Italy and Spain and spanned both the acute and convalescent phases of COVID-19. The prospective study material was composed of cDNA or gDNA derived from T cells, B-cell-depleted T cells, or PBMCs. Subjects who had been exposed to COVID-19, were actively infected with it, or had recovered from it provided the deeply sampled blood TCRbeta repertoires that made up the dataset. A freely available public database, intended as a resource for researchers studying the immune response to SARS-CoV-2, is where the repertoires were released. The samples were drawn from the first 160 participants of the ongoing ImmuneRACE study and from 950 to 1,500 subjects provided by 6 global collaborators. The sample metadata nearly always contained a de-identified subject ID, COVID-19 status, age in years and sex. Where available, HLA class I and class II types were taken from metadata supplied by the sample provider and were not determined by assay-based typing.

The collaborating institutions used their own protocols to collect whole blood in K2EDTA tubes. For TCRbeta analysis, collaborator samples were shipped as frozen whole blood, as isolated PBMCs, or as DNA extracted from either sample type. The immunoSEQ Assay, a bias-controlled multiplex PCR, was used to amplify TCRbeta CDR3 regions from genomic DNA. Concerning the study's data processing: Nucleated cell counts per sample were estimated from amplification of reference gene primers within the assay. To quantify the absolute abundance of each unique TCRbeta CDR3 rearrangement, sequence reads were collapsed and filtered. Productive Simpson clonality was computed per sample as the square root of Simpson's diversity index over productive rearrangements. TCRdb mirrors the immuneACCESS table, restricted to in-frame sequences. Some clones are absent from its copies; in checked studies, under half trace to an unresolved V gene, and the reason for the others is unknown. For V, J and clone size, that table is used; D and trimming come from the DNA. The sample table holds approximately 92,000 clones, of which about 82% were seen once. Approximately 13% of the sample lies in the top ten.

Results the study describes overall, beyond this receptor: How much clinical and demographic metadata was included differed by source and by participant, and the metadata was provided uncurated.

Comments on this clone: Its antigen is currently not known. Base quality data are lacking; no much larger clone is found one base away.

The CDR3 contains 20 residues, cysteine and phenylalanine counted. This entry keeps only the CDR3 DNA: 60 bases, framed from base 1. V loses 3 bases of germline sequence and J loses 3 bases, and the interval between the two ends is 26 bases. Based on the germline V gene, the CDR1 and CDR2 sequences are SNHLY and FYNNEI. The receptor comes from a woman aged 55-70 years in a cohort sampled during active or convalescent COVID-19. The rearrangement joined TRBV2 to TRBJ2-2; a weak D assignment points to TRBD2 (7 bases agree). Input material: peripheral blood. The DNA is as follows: TGTGCCAGCAGTGATATTTTCACTAGGGCGCAGGGGAGGGACACCGGGGAGCTGTTTTTT. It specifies CASSDIFTRAQGRDTGELFF. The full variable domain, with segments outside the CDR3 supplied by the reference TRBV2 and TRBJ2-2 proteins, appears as EPEVTQTPSHQVTQMGQEVILRCVPISNHLYFYWYRQILGQKVEFLVSFYNNEISEKSEIFDDQFSVERPDGSNFTLKIRSTKLEDSAMYFCASSDIFTRAQGRDTGELFFGEGSRLTVL.